The 3 T cell receptor beta chains presented below share a single source sample, sequenced in a study of cytomegalovirus exposure and HLA in healthy donors. PCR was performed using 60 Vbeta and 13 Jbeta primers. Method: immunoSEQ multiplex PCR; TCRdb's copy keeps in-frame clones and lacks some. The specimen's table records 55,000 to 85,000 clones. Material: PBMCs. These receptors were collected from a female donor in good health and CMV-seropositive.

The chain combines TRBV30 with TRBJ2-1; D is unclear. Germline CDR1 and CDR2: GTSNPN and SVGIG (reference sequence). The CDR3 is 18 residues long. V dropped 1 base and J dropped 5 bases, with 24 bases sitting between them. The DNA for the CDR3 is TGTGCCTGGAGTGGCCTAGATGTCCCTCCTTTCGACCACAATGAGCAGTTCTTC. As protein: CAWSGLDVPPFDHNEQFF.

J is TRBJ2-7 and V is TRBV5-4; D is unresolved. CDR1 and CDR2 (germline): SGHNT, YYREEE (reference sequence). The CDR3 has 12 amino acids. V gave up 4 bases and J gave up 2 bases, with 7 bases separating them. This CDR3 is CASSGPTYEQYF. CDR3 DNA: TGTGCCAGCAGCGGGCCGACCTACGAGCAGTACTTC.

The gene calls are TRBV28 and TRBJ2-7, with TRBD1 identical over 8 bases. Germline V gene sequence: CDR1 MDHEN, CDR2 SYDVKM. After removal of 1 base from V and 4 bases from J, the junction contained 9 bases not matched to a gene. The CDR3 has 16 residues. This CDR3 reads CASSLYGQGRGYEQYF. In DNA, the CDR3 is TGTGCCAGCAGTTTATACGGACAGGGCCGAGGATACGAGCAGTACTTC.